This T cell receptor (beta chain) derives from a study of graft-versus-host responses after intestinal transplantation. Overall study context: In this cohort, recipients had multivisceral, liver-intestinal, or isolated intestinal transplants. Anti-thymocyte globulin induction was given to all recipients, followed by tacrolimus and steroids for about 3 years. Broader study findings: Allograft graft-versus-host to host-versus-graft clonal ratios ran high in patients with graft-donor T cell macrochimerism.

This CDR3 is 12 amino acids long. V was cut by 1 base and J by 5 bases, with 5 bases left in between. The germline V gene has CDR1 SGHVS and CDR2 FQNEAQ. Note on this clone: Its cognate antigen is unknown. Other DNA sequences from this sample encode an identical CDR3 as well.

The table came from immunoSEQ multiplex PCR; TCRdb's copy has only in-frame clones and leaves some out. The sample contains approximately 38,000 clones, around 86% of which appear only once. The receptor was isolated from a human patient who received an intestinal transplant, so some T cells may come from the graft donor. This chain connects TRBV7-8 to TRBJ2-5; D unresolved. Sequencing used PBMCs, obtained more than 950 days after transplant. In DNA, the CDR3 is TGTGCCAGCAGCTTAGTGTCGGAGACCCAGTACTTC. This translates into CASSLVSETQYF.